These T cell receptor beta chains were read from a single sample in a study of blood T cells in healthy people across ages. TCRdb reanalysed the 5' RACE reads using MiXCR and keeps one entry per CDR3 protein. The sample shows about 1.1 million distinct CDR3 sequences, approximately 38% of them seen only once. The sequencing input was blood. The receptors stem from a man aged 18 to 30 in good health. Both conserved end residues are part of each CDR3. The D gene is left open where the match is weak. Size values are once, few and many counts, or a class for expanded clones, and some rows have none.

v_gene,abundance,j_gene,d_gene,CDR3aa,CDR3nt
TRBV12-3/TRBV12-4,-,TRBJ1-3,-,CASTPSAVSGNTIYF,TGTGCCAGCACCCCGTCGGCAGTCTCTGGAAACACCATATATTTT
TRBV6-6,few,TRBJ1-1,TRBD1,CATVRQGTETEAFF,TGTGCCACAGTACGACAGGGCACAGAGACTGAAGCTTTCTTT
TRBV20-1,-,TRBJ1-2,TRBD1,CSPTRPARQGMVDGYTF,TGCAGTCCAACAAGACCTGCGAGACAGGGGATGGTGGATGGCTACACCTTC
TRBV27,few,TRBJ2-3,-,CASRQGVLDTQYF,TGTGCCAGCAGGCAGGGAGTCCTAGATACGCAGTATTTT
TRBV20-1,-,TRBJ1-2,-,CSARNKGTSLWGYTF,TGCAGTGCTAGGAACAAGGGGACGTCCCTCTGGGGCTACACCTTC
TRBV27,-,TRBJ1-6,-,CASSLGGTRSLHF,TGTGCCAGCAGTTTAGGGGGGACGAGGTCCCTCCACTTT
TRBV4-1,few,TRBJ1-6,TRBD1,CASSQAGGPYNSPLHF,TGCGCCAGCAGCCAGGCAGGGGGACCGTATAATTCACCCCTCCACTTT
TRBV4-2,few,TRBJ2-3,-,CASSQGFWNRDNATQYF,TGTGCCAGCAGCCAAGGTTTTTGGAACAGGGATAATGCTACGCAGTATTTT
TRBV6-2/TRBV6-3,few,TRBJ1-5,-,CASSYMANSNHQNQPQHF,TGTGCCAGCAGTTATATGGCCAACAGCAACCATCAAAATCAGCCCCAGCATTTT
TRBV7-2,-,TRBJ1-2,-,CASSLRTAHGYTF,TGTGCCAGCAGCTTAAGGACAGCCCATGGCTACACCTTC
TRBV7-9,-,TRBJ1-2,-,CASSLVAEYGYTF,TGTGCCAGCAGCTTAGTTGCTGAGTATGGCTACACCTTC
TRBV5-1,few,TRBJ2-5,-,CASSWLSGSQETQYF,TGCGCCAGCAGCTGGCTGTCCGGGAGCCAAGAGACCCAGTACTTC
TRBV12-3/TRBV12-4,few,TRBJ1-5,TRBD1,CASSTPGQGDSQPQHF,TGTGCCAGCAGTACCCCGGGACAGGGTGATTCTCAGCCCCAGCATTTT
TRBV6-6,-,TRBJ1-2,-,CASSYGAQLYGYTF,TGTGCCAGCAGTTACGGGGCACAGCTCTATGGCTACACCTTC
TRBV6-2/TRBV6-3,-,TRBJ2-2,-,CASGPLGLSSSGELFF,TGTGCCAGCGGCCCCCTCGGACTATCCTCATCTGGGGAGCTGTTTTTT
TRBV5-6,few,TRBJ2-5,-,CASSLWSADQETQYF,TGTGCCAGCAGCTTGTGGTCCGCAGACCAAGAGACCCAGTACTTC
TRBV12-3/TRBV12-4,many,TRBJ1-1,-,CASSPGNTEAFF,TGTGCCAGCAGTCCAGGGAACACTGAAGCTTTCTTT
TRBV20-1,few,TRBJ2-1,TRBD2,CSARDFGLADFYNEQFF,TGCAGTGCTAGGGATTTTGGACTAGCGGACTTCTACAATGAGCAGTTCTTC
TRBV20-1,-,TRBJ2-5,-,CSAPQLQETQYF,TGCAGTGCCCCGCAGTTACAAGAGACCCAGTACTTC
TRBV29-1,-,TRBJ2-7,-,CSVPRGNEQYF,TGCAGCGTCCCCCGGGGCAACGAGCAGTACTTC
TRBV7-2,few,TRBJ2-1,-,CASSLTGQSYNEQFF,TGTGCCAGCAGCTTGACGGGACAATCCTACAATGAGCAGTTCTTC
TRBV29-1,few,TRBJ2-7,-,CSVAPPDTYEQYF,TGCAGCGTCGCACCGCCTGATACCTACGAGCAGTACTTC
TRBV7-9,few,TRBJ2-7,-,CASSPQRSSYNEQYF,TGTGCCAGCAGCCCCCAGCGGAGCTCCTACAATGAGCAGTACTTC
TRBV14,-,TRBJ1-2,-,CASSQAWGNYGYTF,TGTGCCAGCAGCCAAGCCTGGGGTAACTATGGCTACACCTTC
TRBV7-2,-,TRBJ2-4,TRBD1,CASSERQGSGSLAKNIQYF,TGTGCCAGCAGCGAGCGACAGGGGTCAGGGTCACTAGCCAAAAACATTCAGTACTTC
TRBV3-1,many,TRBJ2-6,TRBD1,CASSQGQGGANVLTF,TGTGCCAGCAGCCAAGGACAGGGTGGGGCCAACGTCCTGACTTTC
TRBV29-1,-,TRBJ1-2,-,CSVTLSGTGAGGYTF,TGCAGCGTGACGCTCTCCGGGACGGGGGCTGGTGGCTACACCTTC
TRBV24-1,-,TRBJ1-2,TRBD1,CATARGGQGYGYTF,TGTGCCACCGCCCGCGGGGGACAGGGGTATGGCTACACCTTC
TRBV6-2/TRBV6-3,-,TRBJ2-7,TRBD1,CASSWGQVYEQYF,TGTGCCAGCAGCTGGGGACAGGTTTATGAGCAGTACTTC
TRBV29-1,-,TRBJ2-2,-,CSVLGRAGELFF,TGCAGCGTTTTAGGAAGGGCCGGGGAGCTGTTTTTT
TRBV6-6,-,TRBJ2-4,-,CASKGVSPLDIQYF,TGTGCCAGCAAAGGGGTCAGCCCTTTAGACATTCAGTACTTC
TRBV24-1,-,TRBJ2-7,TRBD1,CATSDPGPGTGGWNEQYF,TGTGCCACCAGTGATCCCGGACCTGGGACAGGGGGCTGGAATGAGCAGTACTTC
TRBV12-3/TRBV12-4,many,TRBJ1-2,-,CASSAGQRYGYTF,TGTGCCAGCAGTGCCGGACAGAGATATGGCTACACCTTC
TRBV10-3,many,TRBJ1-6,-,CAISQEDNSPLHF,TGTGCCATCAGCCAGGAGGATAATTCACCCCTCCACTTT
TRBV2,-,TRBJ2-3,-,CASSELEDSLDTQYF,TGTGCCAGCAGTGAACTTGAGGACAGTTTGGATACGCAGTATTTT
TRBV7-9,many,TRBJ1-4,-,CASSPPNEKLFF,TGTGCCAGCAGCCCCCCTAATGAAAAACTGTTTTTT
TRBV15,few,TRBJ1-2,-,CATSRLVANYGYTF,TGTGCCACCAGCAGACTCGTAGCTAACTATGGCTACACCTTC
TRBV15,many,TRBJ2-4,TRBD1,CATGNRGVKNIQYF,TGTGCCACCGGCAACAGGGGAGTCAAAAACATTCAGTACTTC
TRBV5-1,-,TRBJ1-3,-,CASSADVRGNTIYF,TGCGCCAGCAGCGCGGACGTTAGAGGAAACACCATATATTTT
TRBV20-1,-,TRBJ2-1,TRBD2,CSARVGLAEQFF,TGCAGTGCTAGAGTCGGACTAGCGGAGCAGTTCTTC
TRBV12-3/TRBV12-4,-,TRBJ2-3,-,CASSPGPWITDTQYF,TGTGCCAGCAGTCCGGGACCTTGGATCACAGATACGCAGTATTTT
TRBV10-3,few,TRBJ1-1,-,CAISEAAGRMNTEAFF,TGTGCCATCAGTGAGGCCGCGGGACGGATGAACACTGAAGCTTTCTTT
TRBV29-1,many,TRBJ1-2,TRBD1,CSVEDLTGANGYTF,TGCAGCGTTGAAGATCTAACAGGGGCGAATGGCTACACCTTC
TRBV4-3,-,TRBJ1-5,-,CASSRDSSGSNQPQHF,TGCGCCAGCAGCCGCGACAGTAGCGGTTCCAATCAGCCCCAGCATTTT
TRBV11-2,few,TRBJ2-7,-,CASSLDLHFHEQYF,TGTGCCAGCAGCTTAGATCTCCATTTTCACGAGCAGTACTTC
TRBV20-1,-,TRBJ1-6,TRBD1,CSARDRVNKSPLHF,TGCAGTGCCAGGGACAGGGTTAATAAGTCACCCCTCCACTTT
TRBV27,-,TRBJ2-2,-,CASSPSTGANTGELFF,TGTGCCAGCAGTCCCTCGACGGGCGCGAACACCGGGGAGCTGTTTTTT
TRBV2,-,TRBJ1-5,TRBD1,CASSRATGDLYSNQPQHF,TGTGCCAGCAGTCGAGCGACAGGGGACCTCTATAGCAATCAGCCCCAGCATTTT
TRBV10-3,-,TRBJ2-7,-,CAIRQGLEQYF,TGTGCCATCCGCCAGGGGTTGGAGCAGTACTTC
TRBV7-2,few,TRBJ2-5,-,CASSFNSDGTQYF,TGTGCCAGCAGCTTTAACTCGGACGGTACCCAGTACTTC
TRBV12-3/TRBV12-4,few,TRBJ2-1,-,CASSVISYNEQFF,TGTGCCAGCAGTGTAATTAGCTACAATGAGCAGTTCTTC
TRBV19,few,TRBJ1-1,-,CASSSRAGAAFF,TGTGCCAGTAGTTCCCGGGCCGGAGCCGCTTTCTTT
TRBV5-1,many,TRBJ2-3,-,CASSLWRGGTDTQYF,TGCGCCAGCAGCTTGTGGCGGGGAGGCACAGATACGCAGTATTTT
TRBV9,-,TRBJ1-2,TRBD1,CASSVGGQGDYGYTF,TGTGCCAGCAGCGTAGGTGGGCAGGGGGACTATGGCTACACCTTC
TRBV5-6,-,TRBJ1-6,TRBD1,CASSLQTGMSSYNSPLHF,TGTGCCAGCAGCCTCCAGACAGGGATGAGCTCCTATAATTCACCCCTCCACTTT
TRBV12-5,few,TRBJ2-7,-,CASGLVLNRAYEQYF,TGTGCTAGTGGTTTGGTACTTAACAGAGCTTACGAGCAGTACTTC